The 24 T cell receptor beta chains below all came from one sample that was sequenced in a study of shared clonotypes between healthy human individuals (dated by TCRdb to about 2020). Receptor amplification or capture employed the immunoSEQ multiplex PCR assay. TCRdb retrieved this table from immuneACCESS and kept in-frame rearrangements only. Not all clones are present; in checked studies, unresolved V genes account for under half, and no reason is known for the remainder. Present in this sample are about 500,000 clones, 75% to 80% of which were seen just once. Clones ranked in the top ten supply about 12% of the sample. The material sequenced was PBMCs. The receptors here all came from a woman between 35 and 50 years old in good health. Some clones in this sample may be carry-over from other donors' samples.

The chain combines TRBV5-1 with TRBJ2-5; possibly TRBD1 or TRBD2 for D (5 bases each). The CDR3 loop spans 15 amino acids. Germline V CDR1 and CDR2: SGHRS, YFSETQ. Trimming pared 3 bases from V and 5 bases from J, leaving 17 bases between. DNA of the CDR3: TGCGCCAGCAGCTGGGGGACCGCTTCTGGGGAGACCCAGTACTTC. Translated: CASSWGTASGETQYF. Full variable domain (remainder filled in from reference TRBV5-1 and TRBJ2-5): KAGVTQTPRYLIKTRGQQVTLSCSPISGHRSVSWYQQTPGQGLQFLFEYFSETQRNKGNFPGRFSGRQFSNSRSEMNVSTLELGDSALYLCASSWGTASGETQYFGPGTRLLVL.

As regards this clone: Within the sample, other DNA sequences also encode this same CDR3. This chain connects TRBV2 to TRBJ1-2; the D is unclear. V dropped 1 base and J dropped 4 bases, with 4 bases sitting between them. The CDR3 loop spans 12 amino acids. In germline, CDR1 is SNHLY, CDR2 FYNNEI. CDR3 loop: CASSEGGYGYTF. CDR3 DNA sequence: TGTGCCAGCAGTGAAGGGGGCTATGGCTACACCTTC.

The V gene is TRBV4-1, the J gene TRBJ1-1; D not resolved. Trimming removed 1 base from V and 1 base from J, with 10 bases in between. Germline values: CDR1 MGHRA, CDR2 YSYEKL. CDR3 length equals 15 residues. DNA for the CDR3: TGCGCCAGCAGCCAAGTTCCCGGGAGGAACACTGAAGCTTTCTTT. Protein sequence: CASSQVPGRNTEAFF.

CDR3 in DNA: TGTGCCAGCGGCCGGGGGGGCGGTGATACGCAGTATTTT. Amino acid sequence: CASGRGGGDTQYF. The V and J genes are TRBV2 and TRBJ2-3, with TRBD2 matching 8 bases. V was clipped by 8 bases and J by 6 bases; unmatched bases: 7. The CDR3 totals 13 residues. Germline V gives CDR1 SNHLY, CDR2 FYNNEI.

This clone appeared a few times. This chain uses TRBV7-6 with TRBJ1-2; 10 bases agree with TRBD1. The CDR3 runs 16 residues. CDR1 SGHVS and CDR2 FNYEAQ come from the germline V gene. V lost 0 bases to trimming and J lost 8 bases; unmatched junction nucleotides: 9. The CDR3: CASSLAPGTGAGGYTF. The DNA of the CDR3 is TGTGCCAGCAGCTTAGCCCCTGGGACAGGGGCCGGCGGCTACACCTTC.

This clone was observed a handful of times. The sample holds other DNA sequences that translate to the same CDR3. This chain links TRBV20-1 with TRBJ2-7; D call uncertain. The length of the CDR3 is 10 residues. V lost 5 bases and J lost 6, with 8 bases in between. CDR1 and CDR2 from the germline V gene are DFQATT and SNEGSKA (reference sequence). For the CDR3, the DNA is TGCAGTGCTCCATTAGGCGAGCAGTACTTC. Its translation is CSAPLGEQYF.

The chain combines TRBV2 with TRBJ1-5; D is perhaps TRBD1 (5 bases). Germline V gene lookup returns CDR1 SNHLY and CDR2 FYNNEI. Deletions cut 5 bases from V and 5 bases from J, with 16 bases between. This CDR3 region has 15 residues. The CDR3 here is CASSKSVDSYQPQHF. CDR3 bases: TGTGCCAGCAGTAAATCGGTAGACAGTTATCAGCCCCAGCATTTT. The complete variable domain, with remaining parts taken from reference TRBV2 and TRBJ1-5, reads EPEVTQTPSHQVTQMGQEVILRCVPISNHLYFYWYRQILGQKVEFLVSFYNNEISEKSEIFDDQFSVERPDGSNFTLKIRSTKLEDSAMYFCASSKSVDSYQPQHFGDGTRLSIL.

This clone was recorded only once. The chain employs TRBV25-1 and TRBJ1-4; D possibly corresponds to TRBD1 (6 bases). Trimming removed 5 bases from V and 7 bases from J, with 11 bases in between. The CDR3 totals 13 residues. Germline CDR1 is MGHDK and CDR2 is SYGVNS. CDR3 coding DNA: TGTGCCAGCAGTCAGTCAGGGGTTGAAAAACTGTTTTTT. It encodes CASSQSGVEKLFF.

The rearrangement links TRBV6-5 to TRBJ2-3; 7 bases are a match to TRBD2. The CDR3 is made up of 16 amino acids. V was pared by 0 bases and J by 1 base, with 4 bases of the junction left unmatched. Germline V CDR1 and CDR2: MNHEY, SVGAGI. CDR3 residues: CASSYSGGTRTDTQYF. The CDR3 DNA reads TGTGCCAGCAGTTACTCGGGGGGGACCCGCACAGATACGCAGTATTTT.

Comment on this clone: A far larger clone is off by one base, so a read error is likely. The V call is TRBV30, the J call TRBJ2-6; unclear D gene. This CDR3 has 12 residues. Germline lookup yields CDR1 GTSNPN and CDR2 SVGIG (reference sequence). CDR3 nucleotide sequence: TGTTCCTGGAATCCTGGGGCCAACGTCCTGACTTTC. Translating gives CSWNPGANVLTF.

The chain has TRBV27 and TRBJ1-2; D is unresolved. The CDR3 has 17 residues. Germline assignment: CDR1 MNHEY and CDR2 SMNVEV (reference sequence). V lost 5 bases and J 3 bases, leaving 22 bases between the germline ends. CDR3 protein: CASSHPEKPSPDYGYTF. CDR3 DNA sequence: TGTGCCAGCAGTCATCCGGAGAAACCATCGCCCGACTATGGCTACACCTTC.

V usage is TRBV2 and J usage is TRBJ2-1; D is unclear. The CDR3 spans 15 residues. Trimming stripped 6 bases from V and 4 bases from J, with 16 bases between. CDR1 SNHLY and CDR2 FYNNEI come from the germline V gene. The chain's CDR3 is CASRPDTGSYNEQFF. The CDR3, as DNA: TGTGCCAGCAGGCCAGACACCGGTTCATACAATGAGCAGTTCTTC.

The rearrangement joins TRBV14 to TRBJ2-7; perhaps D is TRBD1 or TRBD2 (5 bases each). V was clipped by 5 bases and J by 2 bases, with 16 bases between them. The CDR3 spans 15 residues. The germline V gene has CDR1 SGHDN and CDR2 FVKESK. CDR3 sequence (DNA): TGTGCCAGCAGCAGGGGCTCGGGACGAACCTACGAGCAGTACTTC. It encodes CASSRGSGRTYEQYF. Using reference TRBV14 and TRBJ2-7 for the parts outside the CDR3, the full variable domain is EAGVTQFPSHSVIEKGQTVTLRCDPISGHDNLYWYRRVMGKEIKFLLHFVKESKQDESGMPNNRFLAERTGGTYSTLKVQPAELEDSGVYFCASSRGSGRTYEQYFGPGTRLTVT.

The rearrangement links TRBV5-1 to TRBJ2-1, with 9 bases lining up with TRBD2. There are 16 residues in the CDR3. The germline V gene encodes CDR1 SGHRS and CDR2 YFSETQ. V gave up 3 bases and J gave up 8 bases; unmatched junction bases: 12. The CDR3, as DNA: TGCGCCAGCAGCTCGGCTCCCTCTGGCGGGAGGGATGAGCAGTTCTTC. Residues: CASSSAPSGGRDEQFF.

Notes on this clone: At one of its ends the junction is not consistent with the germline gene, which may arise from a read error. The V gene is TRBV7-7, the J gene TRBJ2-3; weak D call: TRBD2 (6 bases). Germline V gene data show CDR1 as SSHAT and CDR2 as FNYEAQ (reference sequence). The CDR3 contains 15 residues. This CDR3 is CASSLGGIGPDTQYF. The CDR3 DNA follows: TGTGCTAGCAGCTTGGGCGGGATAGGCCCAGATACGCAGTATTTT.

This chain uses TRBV28 with TRBJ2-1; tentatively, D is TRBD1 (5 bases). Trimming took off 6 bases at V and 9 bases at J, with 18 bases between the two ends. Germline CDR1 and CDR2: MDHEN and SYDVKM. CDR3 length equals 14 residues. The CDR3 DNA follows: TGTGCCAGCAGCCCGACATTGGCAGGGCGTGAGCAGTTCTTC. Translating it yields CASSPTLAGREQFF.

This chain links TRBV19 with TRBJ1-5, with D unresolved. V dropped 8 bases and J dropped 9 bases, with 20 bases sitting between them. This CDR3 comprises 14 residues. The V gene's germline CDR1 is LNHDA and CDR2 SQIVND (reference sequence). The CDR3 region is CASAPGGVIPPQHF. For the CDR3, the DNA is TGTGCCAGTGCCCCGGGCGGGGTCATTCCGCCCCAGCATTTT.

This clone was seen a few times. The chain carries TRBV7-2 and TRBJ1-5; the D is unclear. The CDR3 sequence is 14 residues long. Germline lookup yields CDR1 SGHTA and CDR2 FQGNSA. With 5 bases removed from V and 9 bases from J, the gap between germline ends came to 17 bases. This chain's CDR3 is CASSPGPASGPQHF. CDR3 DNA: TGTGCCAGCAGCCCCGGACCGGCGTCGGGGCCCCAGCATTTT. Looking up the rest from reference TRBV7-2 and TRBJ1-5 gives the full variable domain: GAGVSQSPSNKVTEKGKDVELRCDPISGHTALYWYRQSLGQGLEFLIYFQGNSAPDKSGLPSDRFSAERTGGSVSTLTIQRTQQEDSAVYLCASSPGPASGPQHFGDGTRLSIL.

The rearrangement links TRBV7-2 to TRBJ2-7; 7 bases map to TRBD2. Trimming removed 2 bases from V and 3 bases from J; junction bases left unmatched: 7. The CDR3 is made up of 15 amino acids. Per germline, CDR1 SGHTA and CDR2 FQGNSA. CDR3 loop: CASSLFWGGGYEQYF. CDR3 bases: TGTGCCAGCAGCTTATTTTGGGGGGGAGGCTACGAGCAGTACTTC.

The CDR3 bases are TGTGCCAGCTCACCGGAAAGCGGGGGCCACGAGCAGTACTTC. It yields the protein CASSPESGGHEQYF. This sequence joins TRBV18 and TRBJ2-7, with TRBD2 identical over 8 bases. This CDR3 region has 14 residues. Looked up from germline, CDR1 is KGHSH and CDR2 is LQKENI. V lost 3 bases and J lost 5; bases outside the gene matches: 6.

The chain recombines TRBV27 with TRBJ2-7; TRBD2 agrees at 7 bases. Trimming cost V 2 bases and J 5 bases; bases outside gene matches: 6. The CDR3 length is 14 residues. CDR1 is MNHEY and CDR2 is SMNVEV in the germline V gene (reference sequence). The CDR3 coding sequence is TGTGCCAGCAGTTTAGCGGGAGTGGGCAACGAGCAGTACTTC. The encoded protein is CASSLAGVGNEQYF.

Concerning this clone: Just one base apart from a much larger clone, this may be a read error. This sample also contains other DNA sequences that code for the same CDR3. The rearrangement uses TRBV29-1 and TRBJ2-1, with TRBD2 matching over 7 bases. V gave up 5 bases and J gave up 6 bases; unmatched junction bases: 13. The CDR3 has 15 residues. Germline CDR1 reads SQVTM; CDR2 reads ANQGSEA. CDR3: CSVRLALGGGNEQFF. In DNA, the CDR3 is TGCAGCGTTCGCCTCGCACTGGGGGGGGGCAATGAGCAGTTCTTC.

This chain uses TRBV28 with TRBJ2-7, with D perhaps TRBD1 or TRBD2 (6 bases each). Trimming removed 1 base at V and 7 bases at J, with 14 bases between. CDR3 length: 14 residues. Germline assignment: CDR1 MDHEN and CDR2 SYDVKM. For the CDR3, the DNA is TGTGCCAGCAGTTTATCGGATACAGGGAGGGAGCAGTACTTC. The encoded protein is CASSLSDTGREQYF.

Of note for this clone: Other DNA variants within this sample encode the same CDR3. The V gene is TRBV28, the J gene TRBJ1-5, with D perhaps TRBD1 (5 bases). The V end lost 2 bases, the J end lost 0 bases, and 11 bases lay between the germline ends. The germline CDR1 and CDR2 sequences are MDHEN and SYDVKM. The CDR3 contains 16 residues. The CDR3 coding sequence is TGTGCCAGCAGTTTAGGGGGAGGTTATAGCAATCAGCCCCAGCATTTT. Translated, it gives CASSLGGGYSNQPQHF.